Following are 5 T cell receptor beta chains from one sample sequenced in a study of T cell repertoires in cytomegalovirus infection (dated by TCRdb to between 2017 and 2020). Sequencing was performed on an Illumina HiSeq 1500. The raw public reads went through TCRdb reprocessing: fastp at Q25, MiXCR clone calling, in-frame beta chains kept. Rows are combined by CDR3 protein, so each entry shows the most common genes and DNA. Within this sample are 310,000 or so distinct CDR3 sequences, with 20% to 30% of them counted one time only. The ten largest make up approximately 15% of the sample. The source material was PBMCs. Source of these receptors: a human donor in good health (CMV status not recorded). Some clones in this sample may be carry-over from other donors' samples.

The rearrangement joins TRBV25-1 to TRBJ2-5, with D perhaps TRBD2 (6 bases). The germline CDR1 and CDR2 sequences are MGHDK and SYGVNS. CDR3 length equals 13 residues. V lost 6 bases to trimming and J lost 3 bases, with 11 bases between them. For the CDR3, the DNA is TGTGCCAGCAGCCCCTGGGGGGAAGAGACCCAGTACTTC. Translated, it gives CASSPWGEETQYF. The entire variable domain, with the rest obtained from reference TRBV25-1 and TRBJ2-5, is as follows: EADIYQTPRYLVIGTGKKITLECSQTMGHDKMYWYQQDPGMELHLIHYSYGVNSTEKGDLSSESTVSRIRTEHFPLTLESARPSHTSQYLCASSPWGEETQYFGPGTRLLVL.

The CDR3 reads CSARDSGQRGSTDTQYF. As DNA, the CDR3 is TGCAGTGCTAGAGATTCTGGCCAGCGCGGGTCCACAGATACGCAGTATTTT. This sequence joins TRBV20-1 and TRBJ2-3; maybe TRBD2 (5 bases). Germline assignment: CDR1 DFQATT and CDR2 SNEGSKA (reference sequence). With 0 bases removed from V and 2 bases from J, the gap between germline ends came to 18 bases. The CDR3 covers 17 residues.

In this sample, this clonotype turned up many times. This rearrangement joins TRBV5-4 to TRBJ2-2, with a weak D call TRBD2 (6 bases). CDR1 is SGHNT, CDR2 YYREEE, per germline (reference sequence). Between the trimmed V and J ends, which lost 5 bases and 0 bases, there was a span of 11 bases. CDR3 length: 15 amino acids. This CDR3 is CASRRGTSNTGELFF. DNA for the CDR3: TGTGCCAGCAGACGCGGGACCTCGAACACCGGGGAGCTGTTTTTT.

The chain is built from TRBV4-1 and TRBJ2-7; tentative D call: TRBD1 (6 bases). Looked up from germline, CDR1 is MGHRA and CDR2 is YSYEKL. The CDR3 contains 14 residues. Trimming stripped 2 bases from V and 5 bases from J, with 13 bases between. The DNA of the CDR3 is TGCGCCAGCAGCCAAAGAGGTCAGGGGCACGAGCAGTACTTC. This sequence encodes CASSQRGQGHEQYF.

The chain is built from TRBV11-2 and TRBJ1-3; D uncertain. V was trimmed by 1 base and J by 16 bases, leaving 11 bases between them. The CDR3 is 11 amino acids. Germline V gives CDR1 SGHAT, CDR2 FQNNGV. CDR3 protein: CASSLGSVWYF. The CDR3 bases are TGTGCCAGCAGCTTAGGATCGGTATGGTATTTT.